These T cell receptor beta chains were read from a single sample in a study of PD-L1 blockade in urothelial cancer. The repertoire was sequenced with immunoSEQ multiplex PCR; TCRdb's copy has only in-frame clones and lacks some. The sample carries under 60,000 clones, around 85% recorded once. Sample: PBMCs, taken around atezolizumab (anti-PD-L1) treatment. The receptor set was obtained from a man in his fifties or sixties with urothelial cancer. Both conserved end residues are trimmed from each CDR3.

>TRBV27
ASSLGLAGVHEQY
>TRBV19
ASSNLGGGGQPQH
>TRBV6-1
ASSDSRANSPLH
>TRBV5-1
ASSYHRADEQF
>TRBV29-1
SVQGQGTTEAF
>TRBV7-3
ASSLQGTNTGELF
>TRBV5-6
ASSLSGEIIGYT
>TRBV4-1
ASSQRDKSNQPQH
>TRBV6-5
ASSSRGVGNNEQF
>TRBV7-6
ASSPGGVGEQY
>TRBV19
ASSPRQGQGRGNTIY